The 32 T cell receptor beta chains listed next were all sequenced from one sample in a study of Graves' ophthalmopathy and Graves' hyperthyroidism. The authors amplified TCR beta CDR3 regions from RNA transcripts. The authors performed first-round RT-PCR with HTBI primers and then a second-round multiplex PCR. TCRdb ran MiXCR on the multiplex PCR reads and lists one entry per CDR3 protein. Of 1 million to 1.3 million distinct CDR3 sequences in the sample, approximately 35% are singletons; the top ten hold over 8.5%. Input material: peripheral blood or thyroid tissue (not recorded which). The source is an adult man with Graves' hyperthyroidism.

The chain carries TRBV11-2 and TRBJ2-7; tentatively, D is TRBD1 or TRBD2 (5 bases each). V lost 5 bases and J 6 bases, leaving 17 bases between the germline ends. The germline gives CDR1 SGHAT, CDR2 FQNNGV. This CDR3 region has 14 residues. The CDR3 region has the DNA TGTGCCAGCAGCACGCCGGGACGGAGTGGCGAGCAGTACTTC. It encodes CASSTPGRSGEQYF.

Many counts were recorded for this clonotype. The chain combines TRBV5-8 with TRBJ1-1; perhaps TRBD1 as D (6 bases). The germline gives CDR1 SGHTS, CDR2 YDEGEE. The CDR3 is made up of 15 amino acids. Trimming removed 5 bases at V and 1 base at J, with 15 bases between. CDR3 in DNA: TGTGCCAGCAGAAATTGGGGGGCAAGGAACACTGAAGCTTTCTTT. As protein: CASRNWGARNTEAFF.

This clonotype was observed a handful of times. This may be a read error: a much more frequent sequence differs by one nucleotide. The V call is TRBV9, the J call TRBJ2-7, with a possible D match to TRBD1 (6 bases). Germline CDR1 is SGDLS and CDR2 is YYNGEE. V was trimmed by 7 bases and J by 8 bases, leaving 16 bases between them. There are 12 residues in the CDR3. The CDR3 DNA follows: TGTGCCAGCGGAACAGGGTTTCACAAGCAGTACTTC. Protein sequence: CASGTGFHKQYF.

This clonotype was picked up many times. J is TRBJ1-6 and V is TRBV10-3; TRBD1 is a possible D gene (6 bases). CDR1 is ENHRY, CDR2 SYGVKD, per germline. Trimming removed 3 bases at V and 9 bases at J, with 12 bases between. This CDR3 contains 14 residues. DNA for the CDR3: TGTGCCATCAGTGAAGTAGGGGGAGGTTCACCCCTCCACTTT. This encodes CAISEVGGGSPLHF.

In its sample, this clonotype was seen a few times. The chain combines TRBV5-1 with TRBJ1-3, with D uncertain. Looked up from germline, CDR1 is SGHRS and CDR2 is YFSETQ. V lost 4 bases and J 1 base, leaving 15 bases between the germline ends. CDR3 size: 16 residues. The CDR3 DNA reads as TGCGCCAGCAGCGCCAAGGGTGGCTCATCTGGAAACACCATATATTTT. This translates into CASSAKGGSSGNTIYF. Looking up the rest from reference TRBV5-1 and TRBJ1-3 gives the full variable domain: KAGVTQTPRYLIKTRGQQVTLSCSPISGHRSVSWYQQTPGQGLQFLFEYFSETQRNKGNFPGRFSGRQFSNSRSEMNVSTLELGDSALYLCASSAKGGSSGNTIYFGEGSWLTVV.

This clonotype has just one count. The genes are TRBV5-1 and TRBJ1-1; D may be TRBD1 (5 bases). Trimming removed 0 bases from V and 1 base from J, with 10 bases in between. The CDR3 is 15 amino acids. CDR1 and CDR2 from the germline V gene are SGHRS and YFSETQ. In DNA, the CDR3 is TGCGCCAGCAGCTTGGGAGGGGCGACGAACACTGAAGCTTTCTTT. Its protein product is CASSLGGATNTEAFF.

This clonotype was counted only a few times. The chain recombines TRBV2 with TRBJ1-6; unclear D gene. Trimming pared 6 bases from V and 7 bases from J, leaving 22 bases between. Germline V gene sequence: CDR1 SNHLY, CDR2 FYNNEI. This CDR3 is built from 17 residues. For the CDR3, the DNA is TGTGCCAGCAGCGACGGCGGGCGGGCCTCTGGGAATTCACCCCTCCACTTT. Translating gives CASSDGGRASGNSPLHF.

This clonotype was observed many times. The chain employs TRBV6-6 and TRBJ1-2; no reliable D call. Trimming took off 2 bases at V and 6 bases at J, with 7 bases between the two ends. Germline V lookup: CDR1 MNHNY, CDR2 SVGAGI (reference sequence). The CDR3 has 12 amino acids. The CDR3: CASSYESNGYTF. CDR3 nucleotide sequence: TGTGCCAGCAGTTACGAGTCAAATGGCTACACCTTC.

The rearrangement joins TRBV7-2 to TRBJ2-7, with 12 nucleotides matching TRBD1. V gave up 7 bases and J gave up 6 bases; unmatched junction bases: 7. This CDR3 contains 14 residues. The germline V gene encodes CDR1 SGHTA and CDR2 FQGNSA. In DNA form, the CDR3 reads TGTGCCAGCAACCAGTGGGGACAGGGGGCCGAGCAGTACTTC. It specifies CASNQWGQGAEQYF.

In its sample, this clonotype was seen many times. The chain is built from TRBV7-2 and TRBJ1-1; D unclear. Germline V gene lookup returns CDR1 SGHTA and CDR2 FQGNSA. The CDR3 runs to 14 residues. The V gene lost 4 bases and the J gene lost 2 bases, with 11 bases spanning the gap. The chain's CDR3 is CASSSSGINTEAFF. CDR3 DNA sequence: TGTGCCAGCAGCTCGAGTGGAATCAACACTGAAGCTTTCTTT.

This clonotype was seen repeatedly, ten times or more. The CDR3 nucleotides are TGCGCCAGCAGTGTGATGGCCGGGGAGCTGTTTTTT. This gives the protein CASSVMAGELFF. V is TRBV10-2 and J is TRBJ2-2; no clear D. This CDR3 is 12 amino acids long. CDR1 and CDR2 from the germline V gene are WSHSY and SAAADI. Trimming removed 4 bases at V and 6 bases at J, with 6 bases between.

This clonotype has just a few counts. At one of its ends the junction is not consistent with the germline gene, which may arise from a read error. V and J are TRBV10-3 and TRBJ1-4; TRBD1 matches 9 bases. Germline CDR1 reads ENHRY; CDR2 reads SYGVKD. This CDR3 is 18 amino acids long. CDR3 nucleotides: TGTGCCAGCAGTCCGGACAGGGGATACTCGGCAACTAATGAAAAACTGTTTTTT. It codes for CASSPDRGYSATNEKLFF.

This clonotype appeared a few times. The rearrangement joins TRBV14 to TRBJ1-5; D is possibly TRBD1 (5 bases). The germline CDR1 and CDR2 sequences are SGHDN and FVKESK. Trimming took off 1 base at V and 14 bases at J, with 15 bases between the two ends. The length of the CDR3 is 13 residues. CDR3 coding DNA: TGTGCCAGCAGCCAAGTAGGGGTTTGGGCCGAGCATTTT. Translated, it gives CASSQVGVWAEHF.

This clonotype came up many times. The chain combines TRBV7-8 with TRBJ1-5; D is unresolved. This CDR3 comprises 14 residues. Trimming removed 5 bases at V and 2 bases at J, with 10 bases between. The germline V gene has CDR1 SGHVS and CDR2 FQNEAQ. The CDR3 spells CASSHLGGNQPQHF. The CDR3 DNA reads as TGTGCCAGCAGCCACCTGGGAGGCAATCAGCCCCAGCATTTT. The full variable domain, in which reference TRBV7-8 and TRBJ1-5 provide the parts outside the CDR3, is GAGVSQSPRYKVAKRGQDVALRCDPISGHVSLFWYQQALGQGPEFLTYFQNEAQLDKSGLPSDRFFAERPEGSVSTLKIQRTQQEDSAVYLCASSHLGGNQPQHFGDGTRLSIL.

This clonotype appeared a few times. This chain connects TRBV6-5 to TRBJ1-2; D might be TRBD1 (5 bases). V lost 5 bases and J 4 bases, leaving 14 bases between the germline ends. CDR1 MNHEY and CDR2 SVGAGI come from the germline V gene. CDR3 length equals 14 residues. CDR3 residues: CASSPPTASYGYTF. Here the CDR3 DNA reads TGTGCCAGCAGTCCCCCGACAGCCAGCTATGGCTACACCTTC.

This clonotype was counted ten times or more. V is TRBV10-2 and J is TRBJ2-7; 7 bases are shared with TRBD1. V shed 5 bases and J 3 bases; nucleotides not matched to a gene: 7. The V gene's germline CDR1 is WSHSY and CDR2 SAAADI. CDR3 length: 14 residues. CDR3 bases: TGCGCCAGCAGTAAGACAGGGCCAGACTACGAGCAGTACTTC. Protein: CASSKTGPDYEQYF.

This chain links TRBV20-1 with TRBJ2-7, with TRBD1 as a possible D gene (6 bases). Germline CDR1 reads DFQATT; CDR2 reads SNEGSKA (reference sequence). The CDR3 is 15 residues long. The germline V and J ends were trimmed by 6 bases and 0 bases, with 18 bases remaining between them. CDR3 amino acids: CSAERQASFSYEQYF. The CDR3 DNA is TGCAGTGCCGAAAGACAGGCCTCATTCTCCTACGAGCAGTACTTC.

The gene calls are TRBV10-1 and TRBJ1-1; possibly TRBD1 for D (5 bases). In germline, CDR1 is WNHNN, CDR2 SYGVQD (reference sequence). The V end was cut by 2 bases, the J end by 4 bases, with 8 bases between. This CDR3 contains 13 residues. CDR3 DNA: TGCGCCAGCAGTGAGCGGGGGTTCACTGAAGCTTTCTTT. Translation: CASSERGFTEAFF.

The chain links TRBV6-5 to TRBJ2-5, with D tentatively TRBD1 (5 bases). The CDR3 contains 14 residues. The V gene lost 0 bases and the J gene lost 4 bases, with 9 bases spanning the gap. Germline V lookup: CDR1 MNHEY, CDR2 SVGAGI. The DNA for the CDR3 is TGTGCCAGCAGTTACTCGATTAGGGGAGAGACCCAGTACTTC. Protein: CASSYSIRGETQYF.

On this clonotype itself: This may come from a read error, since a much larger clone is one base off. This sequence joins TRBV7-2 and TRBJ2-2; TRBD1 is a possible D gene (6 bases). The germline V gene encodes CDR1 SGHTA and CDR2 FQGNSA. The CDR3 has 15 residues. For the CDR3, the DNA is TGTGCCAGCAGCCGGGACAACGCGAACACCGGGGAGCTGCTTTTT. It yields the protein CASSRDNANTGELLF.

CDR3 nucleotides: TGCGCCAGCAGCCAAGATGGGGGTCCGAGGCAAGAGACCCAGTACTTC. Translating it yields CASSQDGGPRQETQYF. The chain carries TRBV4-1 and TRBJ2-5, with D perhaps given as TRBD1 or TRBD2 (5 bases each). Germline CDR1 and CDR2: MGHRA and YSYEKL. This CDR3 spans 16 amino acids. Trimming shortened V by 0 bases and J by 2 bases, and 13 bases separated the two germline ends.

The CDR3 reads CASSLVSGRYNYGYTF. CDR3 DNA: TGTGCCAGCAGCTTAGTTTCGGGGCGGTACAACTATGGCTACACCTTC. This chain links TRBV7-2 with TRBJ1-2, with D possibly TRBD1 on 5 matching bases. V shed 1 base and J shed 2 bases, with 14 bases lying between them. CDR3 length: 16 amino acids. Germline V lookup: CDR1 SGHTA, CDR2 FQGNSA. The whole variable domain, filled in from reference TRBV7-2 and TRBJ1-2, reads GAGVSQSPSNKVTEKGKDVELRCDPISGHTALYWYRQSLGQGLEFLIYFQGNSAPDKSGLPSDRFSAERTGGSVSTLTIQRTQQEDSAVYLCASSLVSGRYNYGYTFGSGTRLTVV.

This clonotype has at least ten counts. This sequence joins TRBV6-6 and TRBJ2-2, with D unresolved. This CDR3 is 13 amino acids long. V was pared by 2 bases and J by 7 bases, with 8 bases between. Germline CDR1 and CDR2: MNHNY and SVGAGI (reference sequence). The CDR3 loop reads CASSYGGNGELFF. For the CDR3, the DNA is TGTGCCAGCAGTTACGGTGGGAACGGGGAGCTGTTTTTT.

The CDR3 sequence is CSVKGIPGGRDYYEQYF. The CDR3 DNA is TGCAGCGTCAAAGGGATCCCGGGGGGCAGGGACTACTACGAGCAGTACTTC. V and J are TRBV29-1 and TRBJ2-7, with TRBD2 as a possible D gene (7 bases). The V gene's germline CDR1 is SQVTM and CDR2 ANQGSEA. The ends were cut back, 6 bases at V and 3 bases at J, with 27 bases in the middle. The CDR3 runs to 17 residues.

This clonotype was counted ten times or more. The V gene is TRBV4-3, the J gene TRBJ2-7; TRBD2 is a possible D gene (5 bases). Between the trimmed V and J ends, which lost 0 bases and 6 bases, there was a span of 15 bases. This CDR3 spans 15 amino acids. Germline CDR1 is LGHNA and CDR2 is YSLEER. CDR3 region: CASSQDSYGAAEQYF. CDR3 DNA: TGCGCCAGCAGCCAAGATAGTTATGGAGCGGCCGAGCAGTACTTC.

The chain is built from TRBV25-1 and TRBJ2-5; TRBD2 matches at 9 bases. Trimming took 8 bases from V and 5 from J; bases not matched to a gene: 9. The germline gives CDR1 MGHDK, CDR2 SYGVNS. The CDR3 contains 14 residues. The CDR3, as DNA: TGTGCCAGCTCAGGCGGGAGGGCCCGGGAGACCCAGTACTTC. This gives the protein CASSGGRARETQYF.

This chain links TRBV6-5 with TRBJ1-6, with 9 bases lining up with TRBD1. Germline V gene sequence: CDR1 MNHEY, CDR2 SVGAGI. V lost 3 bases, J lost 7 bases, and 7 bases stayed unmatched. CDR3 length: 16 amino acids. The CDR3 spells CASSYGVTGGNSPLHF. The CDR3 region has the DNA TGTGCCAGCAGTTATGGGGTTACAGGGGGCAATTCACCCCTCCACTTT.

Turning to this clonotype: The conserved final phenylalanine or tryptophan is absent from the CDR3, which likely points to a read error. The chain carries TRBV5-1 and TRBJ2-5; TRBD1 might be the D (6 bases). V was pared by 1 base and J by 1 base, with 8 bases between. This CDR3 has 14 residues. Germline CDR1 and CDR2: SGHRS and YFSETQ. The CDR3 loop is CASSLRDTQETQYL. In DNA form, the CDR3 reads TGCGCCAGCAGCTTGCGGGACACCCAAGAGACCCAGTACCTC.

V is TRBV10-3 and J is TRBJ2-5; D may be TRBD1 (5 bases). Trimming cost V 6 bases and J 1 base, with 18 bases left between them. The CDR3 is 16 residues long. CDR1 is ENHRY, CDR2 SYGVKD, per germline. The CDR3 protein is CAIRIGVDVGQETQYF. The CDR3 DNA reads TGTGCCATCAGGATAGGGGTTGACGTTGGCCAAGAGACCCAGTACTTC.

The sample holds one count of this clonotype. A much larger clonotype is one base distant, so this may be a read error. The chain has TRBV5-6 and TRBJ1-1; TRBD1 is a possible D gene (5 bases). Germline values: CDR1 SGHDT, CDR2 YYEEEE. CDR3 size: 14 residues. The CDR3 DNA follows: TGTGCCAGCAGCAAGGCCACAGGATACACTAAAGCTTTCTTT. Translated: CASSKATGYTKAFF.

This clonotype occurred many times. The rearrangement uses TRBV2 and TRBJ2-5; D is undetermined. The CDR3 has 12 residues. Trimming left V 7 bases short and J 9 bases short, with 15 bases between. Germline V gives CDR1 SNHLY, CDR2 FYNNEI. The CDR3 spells CASTKTLESQYF. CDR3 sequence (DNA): TGTGCCAGCACCAAGACACTGGAGTCCCAGTACTTC.

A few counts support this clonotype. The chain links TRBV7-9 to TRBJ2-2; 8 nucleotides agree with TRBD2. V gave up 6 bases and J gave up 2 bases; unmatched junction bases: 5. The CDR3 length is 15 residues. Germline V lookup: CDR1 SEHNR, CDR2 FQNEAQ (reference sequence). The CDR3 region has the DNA TGTGCCAGCAGATCCGGGACTAGTAACACCGGGGAGCTGTTTTTT. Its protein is CASRSGTSNTGELFF.